This T cell receptor (beta chain) was recorded in a study of human T cells and chemical hapten exposure. MiXCR was run by TCRdb on the RACE reads, yielding one entry per CDR3 protein. Of tens of thousands of distinct CDR3 sequences in the sample, about 7.7% were seen once. J lost 5 bases, V lost 2 bases, and 11 bases had no gene match. CDR1 SGHRS and CDR2 YFSETQ come from the germline V gene. The CDR3 consists of 16 residues. Noted time point: healthy volunteer bleed at 2 weeks. Whole blood that had not been fractionated was the source of extracted total RNA. The sequence was collected from a human donor in good health. Some clones in this sample may be carry-over from other donors' samples. The chain couples TRBV5-1 to TRBJ1-1; 8 nucleotides agree with TRBD1. The sequencing input was whole blood. The CDR3 loop reads CASSFQIDRGMTEAFF. The CDR3, as DNA: TGCGCCAGCAGCTTTCAAATCGACAGGGGTATGACTGAAGCTTTCTTT.